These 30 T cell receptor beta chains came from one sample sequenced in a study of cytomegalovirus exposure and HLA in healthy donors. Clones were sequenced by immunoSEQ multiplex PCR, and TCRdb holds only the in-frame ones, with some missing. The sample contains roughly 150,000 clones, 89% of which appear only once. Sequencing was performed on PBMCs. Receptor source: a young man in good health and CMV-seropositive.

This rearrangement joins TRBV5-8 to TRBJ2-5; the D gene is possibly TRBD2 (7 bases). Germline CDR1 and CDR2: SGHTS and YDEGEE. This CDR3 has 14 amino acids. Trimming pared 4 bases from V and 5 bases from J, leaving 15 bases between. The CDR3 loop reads CASSRGGMLETQYF. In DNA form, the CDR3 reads TGTGCCAGCAGCCGCGGGGGCATGCTGGAGACCCAGTACTTC.

The CDR3: CASLFERDTMETNYGYTF. The CDR3 DNA sequence: TGTGCAAGTCTCTTCGAAAGGGACACCATGGAAACTAACTATGGCTACACCTTC. The V and J genes are TRBV12-2 and TRBJ1-2; whether TRBD1, the table's D call, matches the DNA was not checked. TRBV12-2 is a pseudogene locus. This CDR3 comprises 18 residues.

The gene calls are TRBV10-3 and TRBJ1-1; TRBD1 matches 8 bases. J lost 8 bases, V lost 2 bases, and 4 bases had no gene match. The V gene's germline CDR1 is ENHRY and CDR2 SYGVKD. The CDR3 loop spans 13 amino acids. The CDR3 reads CAISEGQGSEAFF. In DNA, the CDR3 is TGTGCCATCAGTGAGGGACAGGGCTCGGAAGCTTTCTTT.

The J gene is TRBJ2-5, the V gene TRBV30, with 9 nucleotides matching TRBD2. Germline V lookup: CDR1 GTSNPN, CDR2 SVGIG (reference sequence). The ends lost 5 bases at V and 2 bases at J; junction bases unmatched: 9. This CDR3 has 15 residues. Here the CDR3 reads CAWHVGLAKQETQYF. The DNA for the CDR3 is TGTGCCTGGCACGTGGGACTAGCAAAACAAGAGACCCAGTACTTC.

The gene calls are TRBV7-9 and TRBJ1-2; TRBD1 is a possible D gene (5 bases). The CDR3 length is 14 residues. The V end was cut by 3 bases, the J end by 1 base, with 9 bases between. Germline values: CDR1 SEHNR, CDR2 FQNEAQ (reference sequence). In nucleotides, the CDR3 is TGTGCCAGCAGCTTTCCAGGGAATAACTATGGCTACACCTTC. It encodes CASSFPGNNYGYTF.

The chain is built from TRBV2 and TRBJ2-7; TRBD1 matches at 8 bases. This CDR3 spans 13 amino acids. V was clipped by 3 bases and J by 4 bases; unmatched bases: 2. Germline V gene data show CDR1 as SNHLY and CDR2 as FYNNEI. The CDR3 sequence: CASSEDRAYEQYF. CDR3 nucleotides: TGTGCCAGCAGTGAGGACAGGGCATACGAGCAGTACTTC.

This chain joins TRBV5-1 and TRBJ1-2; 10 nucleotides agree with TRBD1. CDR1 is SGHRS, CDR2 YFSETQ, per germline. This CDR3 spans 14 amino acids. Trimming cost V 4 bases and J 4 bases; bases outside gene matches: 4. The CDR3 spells CASSPRDRGYGYTF. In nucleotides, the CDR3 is TGCGCCAGCAGCCCCCGGGACAGGGGCTATGGCTACACCTTC.

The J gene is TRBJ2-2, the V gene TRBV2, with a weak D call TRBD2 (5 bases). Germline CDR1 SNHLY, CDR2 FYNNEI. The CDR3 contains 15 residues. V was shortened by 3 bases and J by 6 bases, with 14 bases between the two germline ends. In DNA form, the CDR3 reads TGTGCCAGCAGTGACCGGGCTAGCTCCCCCGGGGAGCTGTTTTTT. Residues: CASSDRASSPGELFF. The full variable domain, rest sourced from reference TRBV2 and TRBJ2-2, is EPEVTQTPSHQVTQMGQEVILRCVPISNHLYFYWYRQILGQKVEFLVSFYNNEISEKSEIFDDQFSVERPDGSNFTLKIRSTKLEDSAMYFCASSDRASSPGELFFGEGSRLTVL.

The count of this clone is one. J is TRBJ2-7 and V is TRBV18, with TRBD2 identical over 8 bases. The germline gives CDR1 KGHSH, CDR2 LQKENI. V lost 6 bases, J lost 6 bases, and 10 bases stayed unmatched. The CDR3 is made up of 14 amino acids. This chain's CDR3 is CASSSDGRASEQYF. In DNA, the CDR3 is TGTGCCAGCTCCTCAGACGGGAGGGCCTCCGAGCAGTACTTC.

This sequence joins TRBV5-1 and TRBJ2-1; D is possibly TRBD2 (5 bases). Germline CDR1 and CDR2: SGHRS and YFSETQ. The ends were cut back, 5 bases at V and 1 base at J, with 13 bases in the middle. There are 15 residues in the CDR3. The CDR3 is CASSSDYGSYNEQFF. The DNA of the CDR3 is TGCGCCAGCAGTTCCGACTATGGATCCTACAATGAGCAGTTCTTC. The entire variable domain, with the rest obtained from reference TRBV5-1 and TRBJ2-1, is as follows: KAGVTQTPRYLIKTRGQQVTLSCSPISGHRSVSWYQQTPGQGLQFLFEYFSETQRNKGNFPGRFSGRQFSNSRSEMNVSTLELGDSALYLCASSSDYGSYNEQFFGPGTRLTVL.

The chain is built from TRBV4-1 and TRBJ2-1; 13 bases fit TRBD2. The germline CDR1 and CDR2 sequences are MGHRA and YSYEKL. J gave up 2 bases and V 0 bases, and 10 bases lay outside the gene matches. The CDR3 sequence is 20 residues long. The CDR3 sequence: CASSQDRRLAGGPPYNEQFF. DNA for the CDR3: TGCGCCAGCAGCCAAGATCGGAGACTAGCGGGAGGCCCTCCCTACAATGAGCAGTTCTTC.

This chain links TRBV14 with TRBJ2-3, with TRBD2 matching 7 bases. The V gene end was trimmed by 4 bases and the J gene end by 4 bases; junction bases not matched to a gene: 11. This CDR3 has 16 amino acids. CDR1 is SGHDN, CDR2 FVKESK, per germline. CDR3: CASSRMGGSLADTQYF. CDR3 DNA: TGTGCCAGCAGCCGGATGGGCGGGAGTCTCGCAGATACGCAGTATTTT.

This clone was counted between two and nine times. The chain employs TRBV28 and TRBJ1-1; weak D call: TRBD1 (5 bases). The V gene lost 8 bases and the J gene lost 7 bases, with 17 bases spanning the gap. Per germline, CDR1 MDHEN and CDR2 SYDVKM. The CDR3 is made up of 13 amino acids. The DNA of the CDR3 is TGTGCCAGCCTTCCGACAGTCGCCGTTGAAGCTTTCTTT. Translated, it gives CASLPTVAVEAFF.

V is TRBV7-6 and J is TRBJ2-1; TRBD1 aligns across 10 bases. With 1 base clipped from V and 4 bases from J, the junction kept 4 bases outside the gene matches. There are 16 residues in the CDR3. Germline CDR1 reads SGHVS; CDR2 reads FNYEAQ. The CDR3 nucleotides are TGTGCCAGCAGCTTAGATGGGACAGGGGTTTACAATGAGCAGTTCTTC. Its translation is CASSLDGTGVYNEQFF.

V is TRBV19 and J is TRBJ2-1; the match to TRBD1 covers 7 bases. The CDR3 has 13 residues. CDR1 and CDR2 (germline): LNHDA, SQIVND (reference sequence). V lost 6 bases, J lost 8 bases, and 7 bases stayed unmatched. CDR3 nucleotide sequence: TGTGCCAGTAGACTAAACAGGGGTGATGAGCAGTTCTTC. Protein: CASRLNRGDEQFF.

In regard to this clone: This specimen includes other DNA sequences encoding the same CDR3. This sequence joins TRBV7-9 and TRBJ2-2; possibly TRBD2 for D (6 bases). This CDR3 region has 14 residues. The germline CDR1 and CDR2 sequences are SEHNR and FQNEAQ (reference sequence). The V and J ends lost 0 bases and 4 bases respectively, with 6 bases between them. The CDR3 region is CASSLAGGTGELFF. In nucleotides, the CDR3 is TGTGCCAGCAGCTTAGCGGGGGGCACCGGGGAGCTGTTTTTT.

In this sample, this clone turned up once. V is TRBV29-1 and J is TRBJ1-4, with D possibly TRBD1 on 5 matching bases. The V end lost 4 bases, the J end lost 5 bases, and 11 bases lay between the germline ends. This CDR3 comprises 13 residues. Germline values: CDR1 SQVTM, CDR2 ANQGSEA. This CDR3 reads CSVGGHVNEKLFF. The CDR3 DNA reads TGCAGCGTTGGTGGACACGTGAATGAAAAACTGTTTTTT.

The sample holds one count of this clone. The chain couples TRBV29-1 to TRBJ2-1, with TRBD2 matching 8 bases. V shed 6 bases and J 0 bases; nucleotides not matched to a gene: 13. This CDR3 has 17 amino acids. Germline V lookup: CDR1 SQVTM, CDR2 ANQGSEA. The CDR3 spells CSVHPSLAGISYNEQFF. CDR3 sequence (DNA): TGCAGCGTCCATCCTTCCTTAGCGGGAATCTCCTACAATGAGCAGTTCTTC.

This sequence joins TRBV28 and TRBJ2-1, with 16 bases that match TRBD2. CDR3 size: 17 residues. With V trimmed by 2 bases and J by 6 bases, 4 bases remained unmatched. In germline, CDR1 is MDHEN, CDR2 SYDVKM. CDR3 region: CASSLVGLAGGPNEQFF. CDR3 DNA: TGTGCCAGCAGTTTAGTGGGACTAGCGGGAGGGCCCAATGAGCAGTTCTTC.

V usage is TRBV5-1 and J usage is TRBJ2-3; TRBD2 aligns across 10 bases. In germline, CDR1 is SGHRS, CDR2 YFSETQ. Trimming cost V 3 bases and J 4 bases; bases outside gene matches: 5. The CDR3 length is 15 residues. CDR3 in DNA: TGCGCCAGCAGCTCGTCTAGCGGGAGCCCAGATACGCAGTATTTT. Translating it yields CASSSSSGSPDTQYF.

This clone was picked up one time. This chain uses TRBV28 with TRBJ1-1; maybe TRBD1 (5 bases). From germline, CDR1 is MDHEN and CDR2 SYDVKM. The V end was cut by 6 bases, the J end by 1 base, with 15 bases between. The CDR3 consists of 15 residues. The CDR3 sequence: CASSSPTDRNTEAFF. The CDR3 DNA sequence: TGTGCCAGCAGCTCCCCGACAGACAGGAACACTGAAGCTTTCTTT.

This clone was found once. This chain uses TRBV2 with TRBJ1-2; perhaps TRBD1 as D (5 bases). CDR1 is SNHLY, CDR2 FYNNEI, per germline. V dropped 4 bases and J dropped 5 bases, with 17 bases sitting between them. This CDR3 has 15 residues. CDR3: CASSGAGLGKYGYTF. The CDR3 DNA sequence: TGTGCCAGCAGTGGTGCAGGGCTAGGGAAATATGGCTACACCTTC.

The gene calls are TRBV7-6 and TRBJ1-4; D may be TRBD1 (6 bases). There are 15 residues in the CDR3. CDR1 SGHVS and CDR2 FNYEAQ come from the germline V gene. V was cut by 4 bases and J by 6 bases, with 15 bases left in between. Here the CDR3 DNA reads TGTGCCAGCAGCTCCCTAGGGGGAGCGGATGAAAAACTGTTTTTT. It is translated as CASSSLGGADEKLFF.

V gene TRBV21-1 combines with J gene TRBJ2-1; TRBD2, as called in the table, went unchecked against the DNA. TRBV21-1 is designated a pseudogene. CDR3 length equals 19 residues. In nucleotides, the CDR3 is TGTGCCAGAGCAGTGGGGATGCTAGCGGGAGAAGTTAGCATCAATGAGCAGTTCTTC. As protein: CARAVGMLAGEVSINEQFF.

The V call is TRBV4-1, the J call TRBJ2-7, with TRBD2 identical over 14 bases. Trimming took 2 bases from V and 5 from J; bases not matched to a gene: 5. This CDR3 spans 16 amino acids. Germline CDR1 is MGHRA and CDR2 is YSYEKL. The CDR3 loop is CASSQRGTSGSDEQYF. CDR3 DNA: TGCGCCAGCAGCCAAAGAGGGACTAGCGGGAGCGACGAGCAGTACTTC.

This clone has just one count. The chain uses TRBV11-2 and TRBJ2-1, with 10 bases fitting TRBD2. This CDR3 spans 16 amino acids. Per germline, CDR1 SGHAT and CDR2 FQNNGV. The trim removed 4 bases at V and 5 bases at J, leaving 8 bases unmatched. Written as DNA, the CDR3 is TGTGCCAGCAGCTCCCTAGCGGGAGTCGTCGACAATGAGCAGTTCTTC. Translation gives CASSSLAGVVDNEQFF.

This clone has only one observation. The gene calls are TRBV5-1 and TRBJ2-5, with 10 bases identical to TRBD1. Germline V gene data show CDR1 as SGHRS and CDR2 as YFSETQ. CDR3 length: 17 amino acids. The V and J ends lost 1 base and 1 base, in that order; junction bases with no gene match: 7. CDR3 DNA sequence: TGCGCCAGCAGCTTGTGGGGGGACAGGGGAGGCCAAGAGACCCAGTACTTC. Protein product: CASSLWGDRGGQETQYF.

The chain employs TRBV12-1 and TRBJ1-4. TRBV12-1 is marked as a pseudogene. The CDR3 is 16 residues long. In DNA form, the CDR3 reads TGTGCCAGCAGCTTTGGCGGGTCCTCTCATAATGAAAAACTGTTTTTT. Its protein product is CASSFGGSSHNEKLFF.

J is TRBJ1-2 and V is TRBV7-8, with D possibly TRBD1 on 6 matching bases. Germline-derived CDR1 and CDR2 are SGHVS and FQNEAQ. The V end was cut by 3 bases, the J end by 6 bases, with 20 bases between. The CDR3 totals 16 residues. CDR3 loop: CASSFRVGALGDGYTF. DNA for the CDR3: TGTGCCAGCAGCTTTCGTGTGGGGGCGCTGGGGGATGGCTACACCTTC.

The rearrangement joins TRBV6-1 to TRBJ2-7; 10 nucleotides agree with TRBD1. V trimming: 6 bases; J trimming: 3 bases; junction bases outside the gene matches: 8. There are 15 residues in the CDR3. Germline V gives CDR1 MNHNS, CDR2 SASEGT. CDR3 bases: TGTGCCAGCAGGACGGGACAGGGGACCAACTACGAGCAGTACTTC. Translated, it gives CASRTGQGTNYEQYF.